Listed below are T cell receptor beta chains from one sample, sequenced in a study of blood T cell repertoires in COVID-19. Libraries were prepared by immunoSEQ multiplex PCR; TCRdb keeps only in-frame clonotypes and omits some of them. The table lists about 25,000 clones, roughly 82% of them singletons. The sample comprised peripheral blood. The receptors stem from a man at least 80 years old with active or convalescent COVID-19. The CDR3 runs from the conserved cysteine through the conserved F or W. The order of the fields is J gene, D gene, V gene, clone size, CDR3 protein, CDR3 DNA. D genes are given only for firm matches. Some rows have no size entry. The others give once, few or many, or a class for an expanded clone.

J gene: TRBJ1-1; D gene: NA; V gene: TRBV3-1/TRBV3-2; clone size: NA; CDR3 protein: CASSPRRGTEAFF; CDR3 DNA: TGTGCCAGCAGCCCACGCCGGGGCACTGAAGCTTTCTTT
J gene: TRBJ2-5; D gene: NA; V gene: TRBV19; clone size: NA; CDR3 protein: CASSPGTETQYF; CDR3 DNA: TGTGCCAGTAGCCCGGGAACGGAGACCCAGTACTTC
J gene: TRBJ2-3; D gene: NA; V gene: TRBV2; clone size: NA; CDR3 protein: CATITGYGTDTQYF; CDR3 DNA: TGTGCCACCATAACAGGGTACGGCACAGATACGCAGTATTTT
J gene: TRBJ2-3; D gene: NA; V gene: TRBV12-3/TRBV12-4; clone size: few; CDR3 protein: CASSHGASDTQYF; CDR3 DNA: TGTGCCAGCAGCCATGGAGCATCGGATACGCAGTATTTT
J gene: TRBJ1-2; D gene: TRBD1; V gene: TRBV27; clone size: NA; CDR3 protein: CASSLQGQAYGYTF; CDR3 DNA: TGTGCCAGCAGTTTACAAGGACAGGCATATGGCTACACCTTC
J gene: TRBJ2-5; D gene: NA; V gene: TRBV11-2; clone size: once; CDR3 protein: CASSLRAEGGETQYF; CDR3 DNA: TGTGCCAGCAGCCTCCGGGCCGAGGGAGGAGAGACCCAGTACTTC
J gene: TRBJ2-7; D gene: TRBD1; V gene: TRBV5-4; clone size: NA; CDR3 protein: CASSSGQVDEQYF; CDR3 DNA: TGTGCCAGCAGCTCAGGACAGGTCGACGAGCAGTACTTC
J gene: TRBJ2-1; D gene: NA; V gene: TRBV4-2; clone size: NA; CDR3 protein: CASSQEAAGIPYNEQFF; CDR3 DNA: TGTGCCAGCAGCCAAGAAGCCGCAGGGATCCCCTACAATGAGCAGTTCTTC
J gene: TRBJ2-1; D gene: NA; V gene: TRBV4-2; clone size: NA; CDR3 protein: CASSQEQWNEQFF; CDR3 DNA: TGTGCCAGCAGCCAAGAACAGTGGAATGAGCAGTTCTTC
J gene: TRBJ2-2; D gene: TRBD1; V gene: TRBV19; clone size: NA; CDR3 protein: CASISGQGTGELFF; CDR3 DNA: TGTGCCAGTATCTCGGGACAGGGGACCGGGGAGCTGTTTTTT
J gene: TRBJ2-6; D gene: NA; V gene: TRBV5-1; clone size: NA; CDR3 protein: CASTLGQPTSGANVLTF; CDR3 DNA: TGCGCCAGCACCCTAGGACAGCCTACCTCTGGGGCCAACGTCCTGACTTTC
J gene: TRBJ1-1; D gene: TRBD1; V gene: TRBV5-4; clone size: NA; CDR3 protein: CASSPGTGAIEAFF; CDR3 DNA: TGTGCCAGCAGTCCCGGGACAGGGGCGATTGAAGCTTTCTTT
J gene: TRBJ2-2; D gene: TRBD2; V gene: TRBV18; clone size: NA; CDR3 protein: CASSRRRVGGSKISLNNTGELFF; CDR3 DNA: TGTGCCAGCTCACGTAGGCGCGTCGGCGGGAGTAAAATCTCCCTCAACAACACCGGGGAGCTGTTTTTT
J gene: TRBJ1-4; D gene: TRBD1; V gene: TRBV2; clone size: once; CDR3 protein: CASSGTGGREKLFF; CDR3 DNA: TGTGCCAGCAGTGGGACAGGGGGCAGGGAAAAACTGTTTTTT
J gene: TRBJ2-7; D gene: TRBD1; V gene: TRBV15; clone size: NA; CDR3 protein: CATSIDRGPNEQYF; CDR3 DNA: TGTGCCACCAGCATAGACAGGGGGCCCAACGAGCAGTACTTC
J gene: TRBJ1-1; D gene: NA; V gene: TRBV3-1/TRBV3-2; clone size: NA; CDR3 protein: CASSRSGWAEAFF; CDR3 DNA: TGTGCCAGCAGTCGATCAGGGTGGGCTGAAGCTTTCTTT
J gene: TRBJ1-2; D gene: TRBD1; V gene: TRBV18; clone size: NA; CDR3 protein: CASSPAGQGVGGYTF; CDR3 DNA: TGTGCCAGCTCACCTGCGGGACAGGGCGTCGGTGGCTACACCTTC
J gene: TRBJ1-1; D gene: NA; V gene: TRBV13; clone size: NA; CDR3 protein: CASSSKDRSTEAFF; CDR3 DNA: TGTGCCAGCAGCTCAAAAGACAGGTCGACTGAAGCTTTCTTT
J gene: TRBJ1-5; D gene: TRBD1; V gene: TRBV5-5; clone size: NA; CDR3 protein: CASSRGQGGNQPQHF; CDR3 DNA: TGTGCCAGCAGTCGAGGACAGGGAGGCAATCAGCCCCAGCATTTT
J gene: TRBJ1-4; D gene: TRBD1; V gene: TRBV9; clone size: NA; CDR3 protein: CASSQGVSGKLFF; CDR3 DNA: TGTGCCAGCAGCCAGGGGGTTAGCGGAAAACTGTTTTTT
J gene: TRBJ2-7; D gene: TRBD1; V gene: TRBV5-1; clone size: NA; CDR3 protein: CASSLVAIGTGAYEQYF; CDR3 DNA: TGCGCCAGCAGCTTGGTGGCCATCGGGACAGGGGCCTACGAGCAGTACTTC
J gene: TRBJ2-7; D gene: NA; V gene: TRBV12-3/TRBV12-4; clone size: NA; CDR3 protein: CASSLTRYEQYF; CDR3 DNA: TGTGCCAGCAGTTTAACCAGGTACGAGCAGTACTTC
J gene: TRBJ1-2; D gene: NA; V gene: TRBV10-2; clone size: NA; CDR3 protein: CASSDRSAGGYTF; CDR3 DNA: TGCGCCAGCAGTGACAGGTCGGCGGGTGGCTACACCTTC
J gene: TRBJ2-3; D gene: NA; V gene: TRBV6-2/TRBV6-3; clone size: NA; CDR3 protein: CASSSGEIIADTQYF; CDR3 DNA: TGTGCCAGCAGTTCCGGTGAAATAATCGCAGATACGCAGTATTTT
J gene: TRBJ2-4; D gene: TRBD2; V gene: TRBV7-2; clone size: NA; CDR3 protein: CASSQRAGGRGIQYF; CDR3 DNA: TGTGCCAGCAGCCAGAGAGCGGGAGGGCGGGGCATTCAGTACTTC
J gene: TRBJ2-3; D gene: TRBD2; V gene: TRBV20-1; clone size: NA; CDR3 protein: CSASPLAGARDTQYF; CDR3 DNA: TGCAGTGCCAGTCCCTTAGCGGGAGCTAGAGATACGCAGTATTTT
J gene: TRBJ1-1; D gene: NA; V gene: TRBV2; clone size: once; CDR3 protein: CASSDVSRVPFF; CDR3 DNA: TGTGCCAGCAGTGACGTTTCCAGGGTTCCTTTCTTT
J gene: TRBJ2-2; D gene: NA; V gene: TRBV7-8; clone size: few; CDR3 protein: CASSFSAGLDGELFF; CDR3 DNA: TGTGCCAGCAGCTTCTCGGCAGGGTTGGACGGGGAGCTGTTTTTT
J gene: TRBJ1-4; D gene: NA; V gene: TRBV6-5; clone size: NA; CDR3 protein: CASSLSAEKLFF; CDR3 DNA: TGTGCCAGCAGCCTTAGTGCCGAAAAACTGTTTTTT
J gene: TRBJ2-1; D gene: NA; V gene: TRBV7-2; clone size: NA; CDR3 protein: CASSPRVRSTLNEQFF; CDR3 DNA: TGTGCCAGCAGCCCTAGAGTACGGAGCACGCTCAATGAGCAGTTCTTC